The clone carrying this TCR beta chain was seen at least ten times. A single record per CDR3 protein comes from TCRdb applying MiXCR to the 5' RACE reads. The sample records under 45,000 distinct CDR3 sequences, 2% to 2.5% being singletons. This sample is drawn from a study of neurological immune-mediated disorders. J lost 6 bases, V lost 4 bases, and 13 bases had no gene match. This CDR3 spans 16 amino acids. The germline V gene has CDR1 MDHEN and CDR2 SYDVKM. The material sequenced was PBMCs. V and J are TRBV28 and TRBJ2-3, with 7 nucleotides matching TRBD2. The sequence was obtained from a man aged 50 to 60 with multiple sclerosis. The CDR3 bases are TGTGCCAGCAGTTCCAGACTAGCCCCCTTATTCGATACGCAGTATTTT. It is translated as CASSSRLAPLFDTQYF. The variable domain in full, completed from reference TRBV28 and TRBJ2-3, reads DVKVTQSSRYLVKRTGEKVFLECVQDMDHENMFWYRQDPGLGLRLIYFSYDVKMKEKGDIPEGYSVSREKKERFSLILESASTNQTSMYLCASSSRLAPLFDTQYFGPGTRLTVL.